This passage covers 9 T cell receptor beta chains from one sample sequenced in a study of CD8 T cells in ankylosing spondylitis. TCRdb ran MiXCR on the 5' RACE reads and lists one entry per CDR3 protein. Of some 250,000 distinct CDR3 sequences in the sample, 20% to 30% were seen once. The sequenced sample consisted of blood, either unsorted or a sorted T cell fraction (not recorded which). These receptors originate from a male donor with ankylosing spondylitis or in good health (not recorded which).

This clonotype was seen more than once but under ten times. For the CDR3, the DNA is TGTGCCAGCAGCTTGGCCTTGGGTAATGGCTACACCTTC. Protein product: CASSLALGNGYTF. This sequence joins TRBV5-5 and TRBJ1-2; D not resolved. V was shortened by 0 bases and J by 6 bases, with 9 bases between the two germline ends. This CDR3 comprises 13 residues. Germline CDR1 reads SGHKS; CDR2 reads YYEKEE (reference sequence).

This clonotype was detected a few times. The chain links TRBV20-1 to TRBJ2-1; tentatively, D is TRBD1 or TRBD2 (6 bases each). Trimming removed 0 bases from V and 8 bases from J, with 17 bases in between. CDR1 is DFQATT, CDR2 SNEGSKA, per germline (reference sequence). The CDR3 has 15 residues. DNA of the CDR3: TGCAGTGCTAGAGATAAGGATCGGGGGCGGGATGAGCAGTTCTTC. It specifies CSARDKDRGRDEQFF.

This clonotype was recorded many times. The V call is TRBV5-1, the J call TRBJ2-3; no clear D. CDR3 length: 14 residues. Germline-derived CDR1 and CDR2 are SGHRS and YFSETQ. Trimming pared 4 bases from V and 2 bases from J, leaving 11 bases between. The CDR3 sequence is CASSPEPSTDTQYF. The CDR3 DNA reads TGCGCCAGCAGCCCGGAACCGTCCACAGATACGCAGTATTTT.

The chain recombines TRBV20-1 with TRBJ2-1; TRBD2 agrees at 8 bases. The CDR3 has 14 amino acids. V dropped 2 bases and J dropped 4; count of bases not matched to a gene: 4. In germline, CDR1 is DFQATT, CDR2 SNEGSKA (reference sequence). In nucleotides, the CDR3 is TGCAGTGCTAGAATAGCGGGGCCATACAATGAGCAGTTCTTC. Amino acids: CSARIAGPYNEQFF.

This clonotype was counted a few times. The V and J genes are TRBV6-1 and TRBJ2-3; D is perhaps TRBD1 (5 bases). This CDR3 spans 14 amino acids. Germline loops: CDR1 MNHNS, CDR2 SASEGT. The V and J ends lost 5 bases and 2 bases respectively, with 11 bases between them. The CDR3 sequence is CASSRRTPTDTQYF. The DNA of the CDR3 is TGTGCCAGCAGTCGAAGGACACCCACAGATACGCAGTATTTT.

This chain uses TRBV29-1 with TRBJ1-1, with D unresolved. V was cut by 4 bases and J by 5 bases, with 14 bases left in between. The CDR3 is made up of 13 amino acids. CDR1 is SQVTM and CDR2 is ANQGSEA in the germline V gene. The CDR3 loop is CSVGAGSGTEAFF. The CDR3 DNA sequence: TGCAGCGTTGGGGCCGGGAGTGGGACTGAAGCTTTCTTT.

This clonotype was seen ten or more times. V usage is TRBV7-9 and J usage is TRBJ2-1; weak D call: TRBD2 (5 bases). CDR1 and CDR2 (germline): SEHNR, FQNEAQ (reference sequence). V dropped 3 bases and J dropped 2 bases, with 11 bases sitting between them. CDR3 length equals 15 residues. The CDR3 spells CASSLNSGAYNEQFF. CDR3 nucleotides: TGTGCCAGCAGCTTGAACAGCGGAGCCTACAATGAGCAGTTCTTC.

The chain combines TRBV2 with TRBJ2-2; 7 bases are a match to TRBD1. J was trimmed by 4 bases and V by 6 bases; bases with no gene match: 11. CDR3 length equals 16 residues. Per the germline V gene, CDR1 is SNHLY and CDR2 is FYNNEI. The CDR3 loop reads CASSLIQGLSTGELFF. The CDR3 region has the DNA TGTGCCAGCAGCTTAATACAGGGGCTGAGCACCGGGGAGCTGTTTTTT.

This clonotype was seen at least ten times. Compared with germline, one end of the junction differs, possibly owing to a read error. The V and J genes are TRBV7-2 and TRBJ2-1, with 7 bases that match TRBD2. This CDR3 has 13 residues. The germline gives CDR1 SGHTA, CDR2 FQGNSA. CDR3 loop: CASSLTGGNEQFF. For the CDR3, the DNA is TGCGCCAGCAGCTTGACGGGAGGCAATGAGCAGTTCTTC.